The 5 T cell receptor beta chains given below trace back to one sample, sequenced in a study of T cells in Graves' hyperthyroidism and ophthalmopathy. RNA transcripts gave rise to amplified TCR beta CDR3 regions. The study used the HTBI primer set for a first-round RT-PCR of the TCR CDR3. TCRdb reanalysed the multiplex PCR reads using MiXCR and keeps one entry per CDR3 protein. The sample contains 800,000 or so distinct CDR3 sequences, 38% of which appear only once. The sequencing sample was made of blood. The receptors come from a young man with Graves' hyperthyroidism.

With respect to this clonotype: Possible read error: a much larger clone is one base away. The chain carries TRBV7-9 and TRBJ2-7; D remains unclear. Germline V gene lookup returns CDR1 SEHNR and CDR2 FQNEAQ (reference sequence). The CDR3 contains 12 residues. The CDR3 region has the DNA TGTGCCAACAGCTTTAGTACCTACGAGCAGTACTTC. Translated, it gives CANSFSTYEQYF.

The table lists this clonotype with many counts. This rearrangement joins TRBV7-2 to TRBJ2-7; possibly TRBD1 or TRBD2 for D (5 bases each). Per the germline V gene, CDR1 is SGHTA and CDR2 is FQGNSA. The CDR3 runs 13 residues. Deletions cut 3 bases from V and 3 bases from J, with 9 bases between. CDR3: CASSLDGGYEQYF. The CDR3 DNA reads as TGTGCCAGCAGCTTGGATGGGGGCTACGAGCAGTACTTC.

The CDR3 DNA sequence: TGTGCCATCAGTGAGTTGGGGGCAGGGGAGACCCAGTACTTC. It specifies CAISELGAGETQYF. The chain uses TRBV10-3 and TRBJ2-5, with D perhaps matching TRBD1 (6 bases). Germline CDR1 ENHRY, CDR2 SYGVKD. V lost 1 base and J lost 5, with 11 bases in between. This CDR3 has 14 residues.

This clonotype has at least ten counts. The chain links TRBV29-1 to TRBJ2-7; D might be TRBD1 (5 bases). CDR3 length equals 11 residues. V was trimmed by 4 bases and J by 5 bases, leaving 9 bases between them. Germline V gives CDR1 SQVTM, CDR2 ANQGSEA. Here the CDR3 DNA reads TGCAGCGTTGGAAAAGGGGACGAGCAGTACTTC. Its protein product is CSVGKGDEQYF.

This clonotype was recorded at least ten times. The gene calls are TRBV7-3 and TRBJ1-6; tentative D call: TRBD1 (6 bases). Trimming took 2 bases from V and 10 from J, leaving 12 bases between them. Germline V gene lookup returns CDR1 SGHTA and CDR2 FQGTGA. This CDR3 region has 14 residues. The CDR3 loop is CASSLSRGQSPLHF. The CDR3, as DNA: TGTGCCAGCAGCTTATCCAGGGGTCAGTCACCCCTCCACTTT. Using reference TRBV7-3 and TRBJ1-6 for the parts outside the CDR3, the full variable domain is GAGVSQTPSNKVTEKGKYVELRCDPISGHTALYWYRQSLGQGPEFLIYFQGTGAADDSGLPNDRFFAVRPEGSVSTLKIQRTERGDSAVYLCASSLSRGQSPLHFGNGTRLTVT.